Below are 32 T cell receptor beta chains sequenced from a single sample in a study of CD8+CD57+ T cells in acquired aplastic anemia. TCR beta VDJ combinations and CDR3 sequences were profiled from genomic DNA. TCRdb analysed the reads with MiXCR anew, one entry per CDR3 protein. The sample shows just over 400,000 distinct CDR3 sequences, under 80% of them seen only once. Sequences were obtained from sorted CD4+, CD8+, or CD8+CD57+ T cells (not recorded which) from PBMCs. Receptors originate from a human donor in good health, serving as a control.

A few counts support this clonotype. V is TRBV29-1 and J is TRBJ1-2; the match to TRBD1 covers 7 bases. The germline V gene has CDR1 SQVTM and CDR2 ANQGSEA. This CDR3 contains 14 residues. Trimming cost V 1 base and J 3 bases; bases outside gene matches: 5. For the CDR3, the DNA is TGCAGCGTTGAAGGACAGGGACGCGACTATGGCTACACCTTC. This gives the protein CSVEGQGRDYGYTF.

This chain uses TRBV7-8 with TRBJ2-7; the D gene is possibly TRBD1 (6 bases). This CDR3 spans 15 amino acids. The germline V and J ends were trimmed by 2 bases and 11 bases, with 22 bases remaining between them. Germline lookup yields CDR1 SGHVS and CDR2 FQNEAQ. The CDR3 is CASSLRAGDATGEYF. The CDR3 nucleotides are TGTGCCAGCAGCTTACGGGCAGGGGATGCCACCGGGGAGTACTTC.

The chain joins TRBV7-4 to TRBJ2-3; D is ambiguous. V was shortened by 1 base and J by 12 bases, with 23 bases between the two germline ends. Germline-derived CDR1 and CDR2 are SGHVT and SQSDAQ. This CDR3 is built from 16 residues. The CDR3 sequence: CASSLVAGEAFFRQYF. CDR3 DNA sequence: TGTGCCAGCAGCTTAGTGGCAGGTGAAGCTTTCTTTAGACAGTATTTT.

This clonotype showed up many times. Relative to the germline gene, one junction end is altered; a read error may explain this. This chain connects TRBV20-1 to TRBJ2-1; D gene unclear. There are 14 residues in the CDR3. Germline V CDR1 and CDR2: DFQATT, SNEGSKA (reference sequence). CDR3 residues: CSAEDPLSDNEQFF. In DNA, the CDR3 is TGCAGTGCCGAGGATCCCCTCAGTGACAATGAGCAGTTCTTT.

Many counts were recorded for this clonotype. This chain uses TRBV6-5 with TRBJ2-3; unclear D gene. Looked up from germline, CDR1 is MNHEY and CDR2 is SVGAGI. Deletions cut 0 bases from V and 5 bases from J, with 3 bases between. CDR3 length equals 12 residues. This CDR3 reads CASSYSGDTQYF. The CDR3 nucleotides are TGTGCCAGCAGTTACTCCGGAGATACGCAGTATTTT.

In its sample, this clonotype was seen many times. The V call is TRBV19, the J call TRBJ1-5; a weak D match, TRBD1 (6 bases). The CDR3 consists of 15 residues. CDR1 and CDR2 from the germline V gene are LNHDA and SQIVND (reference sequence). Trimming left V 0 bases short and J 6 bases short, with 12 bases between. Here the CDR3 DNA reads TGTGCCAGTAGTATAGATAACAGGGCAGGTCAGCCCCAGCATTTT. Protein sequence: CASSIDNRAGQPQHF.

The V call is TRBV20-1, the J call TRBJ1-2, with a tentative D call TRBD1 (5 bases). From germline, CDR1 is DFQATT and CDR2 SNEGSKA (reference sequence). Trimming cost V 6 bases and J 6 bases, with 20 bases left between them. The CDR3 covers 14 residues. The CDR3 is CSALGLTGGNGYTF. The CDR3 DNA is TGCAGTGCCCTGGGACTAACGGGTGGAAATGGCTACACCTTC.

The chain is built from TRBV5-8 and TRBJ2-7; TRBD2 matches at 11 bases. Germline V CDR1 and CDR2: SGHTS, YDEGEE. The CDR3 sequence is 14 residues long. The V segment lost 8 bases and the J segment 4 bases; nucleotides outside the gene matches: 8. The CDR3 region is CASTSGGAVYEQYF. For the CDR3, the DNA is TGTGCCAGTACTAGCGGGGGAGCGGTATACGAGCAGTACTTC.

The chain uses TRBV29-1 and TRBJ2-1; D could derive from TRBD1 or TRBD2 (6 bases each). V was pared by 7 bases and J by 6 bases, with 19 bases between. Germline V gives CDR1 SQVTM, CDR2 ANQGSEA. The CDR3 is 14 amino acids. In DNA, the CDR3 is TGCAGCGCGAAGGGGGGTCCAAAAGGCAATGAGCAGTTCTTC. Amino acids: CSAKGGPKGNEQFF.

The chain has TRBV29-1 and TRBJ1-2; 9 bases align to TRBD1. Germline CDR1 reads SQVTM; CDR2 reads ANQGSEA. The V segment lost 7 bases and the J segment 4 bases; nucleotides outside the gene matches: 13. This CDR3 has 15 amino acids. The CDR3 DNA reads TGCAGCGCCCCCGGGACAGGGAAAGGAAGCTATGGCTACACCTTC. Translation: CSAPGTGKGSYGYTF.

A single count supports this clonotype. V gene TRBV2 combines with J gene TRBJ2-3, with D unresolved. The J call is in doubt because the DNA end fits TRBJ2-7 better. CDR1 SNHLY and CDR2 FYNNEI come from the germline V gene. The CDR3 sequence is 12 residues long. Here the CDR3 reads CASSMPLHEQYF. DNA of the CDR3: TGTGCCAGCAGCATGCCTTTGCATGAGCAGTACTTC.

Ten or more counts support this clonotype. The chain joins TRBV5-1 to TRBJ2-3; the match to TRBD1 covers 8 bases. The germline V gene has CDR1 SGHRS and CDR2 YFSETQ. The CDR3 has 13 residues. With V trimmed by 2 bases and J by 5 bases, 1 base remained unmatched. CDR3 sequence: CASSLGQGDTQYF. CDR3 bases: TGCGCCAGCAGCTTAGGACAGGGAGATACGCAGTATTTT.

V gene TRBV6-1 combines with J gene TRBJ2-5, with D maybe TRBD2 (7 bases). CDR3 size: 16 residues. Germline CDR1 reads MNHNS; CDR2 reads SASEGT. Trimming took 6 bases from V and 11 from J, leaving 28 bases between them. The CDR3 DNA reads as TGTGCCAGCAGAGGGTGGCGGGGGCCCGGTCTGGGGGAGCAGTACTTC. Protein: CASRGWRGPGLGEQYF.

This clonotype occurred many times. This chain uses TRBV7-2 with TRBJ1-2; TRBD1 agrees at 8 bases. Germline CDR1 is SGHTA and CDR2 is FQGNSA. The V segment lost 3 bases and the J segment 6 bases; nucleotides outside the gene matches: 3. This CDR3 is built from 13 residues. CDR3 DNA: TGTGCCAGCAGCTTTTCAGGGGGCGATGGCTACACCTTC. As protein: CASSFSGGDGYTF.

This clonotype was counted between two and nine times. The chain recombines TRBV12-3 or TRBV12-4 with TRBJ1-5; 8 nucleotides align to TRBD1. This CDR3 comprises 12 residues. Losses at the gene ends were 5 bases for V and 7 bases for J; bases not matched to a gene: 1. This CDR3 reads CASSRDRQPQHF. In DNA, the CDR3 is TGTGCCAGCAGTAGGGACAGGCAGCCCCAGCATTTT.

As regards this clonotype: The junction does not match germline at one end; this may be a read error. The genes are TRBV19 and TRBJ1-1; 7 bases align to TRBD1. Germline assignment: CDR1 LNHDA and CDR2 SQIVND (reference sequence). The CDR3 covers 16 residues. CDR3 loop: CASSFPGRGPMNAAAF. For the CDR3, the DNA is TGTGCCAGTAGTTTCCCGGGGAGGGGGCCGATGAATGCTGCTGCTTTT. Drawing the rest from reference TRBV19 and TRBJ1-1, the complete variable domain is DGGITQSPKYLFRKEGQNVTLSCEQNLNHDAMYWYRQDPGQGLRLIYYSQIVNDFQKGDIAEGYSVSREKKESFPLTVTSAQKNPTAFYLCASSFPGRGPMNAAAFGQGTRLTVV.

Ten or more counts support this clonotype. This rearrangement joins TRBV20-1 to TRBJ1-3; 8 positions match TRBD1. CDR1 DFQATT and CDR2 SNEGSKA come from the germline V gene (reference sequence). Trimming at V came to 6 bases and at J to 0 bases, leaving 7 bases not matched to a gene. The length of the CDR3 is 15 residues. The CDR3 sequence is CSARTGLSSGNTIYF. Written as DNA, the CDR3 is TGCAGTGCGAGGACAGGGTTAAGCTCTGGAAACACCATATATTTT.

The rearrangement links TRBV7-9 to TRBJ2-7; either TRBD1 or TRBD2 may supply D (5 bases each). This CDR3 comprises 14 residues. Trimming took 5 bases from V and 6 from J, leaving 17 bases between them. The germline CDR1 and CDR2 sequences are SEHNR and FQNEAQ (reference sequence). DNA of the CDR3: TGTGCCAGCAGCACAGAGCAGGGAGTTTCCGAGCAGTACTTC. Encoded protein: CASSTEQGVSEQYF. Using reference TRBV7-9 and TRBJ2-7 for the parts outside the CDR3, the full variable domain is DTGVSQNPRHKITKRGQNVTFRCDPISEHNRLYWYRQTLGQGPEFLTYFQNEAQLEKSRLLSDRFSAERPKGSFSTLEIQRTEQGDSAMYLCASSTEQGVSEQYFGPGTRLTVT.

Details on this clonotype: Since no conserved phenylalanine or tryptophan closes the CDR3, a read error is the likely cause. Because the CDR3's place on the DNA is in doubt, the DNA is left out and the CDR3 is given as listed by TCRdb. The chain combines TRBV7-2 with TRBJ1-2; TRBD1, as called in the table, went unchecked against the DNA. Germline values: CDR1 SGHTA, CDR2 FQGNSA. The CDR3 spans 13 amino acids, including both terminal residues. Here the CDR3 reads CASSLVTSAGATV.

The chain links TRBV20-1 to TRBJ1-5; D not certain. Trimming removed 1 base at V and 0 bases at J, with 10 bases between. Germline CDR1 and CDR2: DFQATT and SNEGSKA (reference sequence). The CDR3 loop spans 15 amino acids. CDR3 sequence reads: CSARGITGSNQPQHF. CDR3 nucleotide sequence: TGCAGTGCTAGAGGTATCACGGGTAGCAATCAGCCCCAGCATTTT.

The chain carries TRBV7-9 and TRBJ1-1, with D perhaps TRBD1 (5 bases). The CDR3 is 13 amino acids. Trimming left V 5 bases short and J 1 base short, with 8 bases between. Germline CDR1 SEHNR, CDR2 FQNEAQ (reference sequence). Here the CDR3 DNA reads TGTGCCAGCAGCGATGGGACGAACACTGAAGCTTTCTTT. It specifies CASSDGTNTEAFF.

In regard to this clonotype: A junction end diverges from the germline sequence, so it may reflect a read error. The V and J genes are TRBV9 and TRBJ2-1; D ambiguous. Germline values: CDR1 SGDLS, CDR2 YYNGEE. The CDR3 consists of 14 residues. DNA of the CDR3: TGTGCCACCAGCGTAGGGATAGCCGACACTGAGCAGTTCTTC. Residues: CATSVGIADTEQFF.

The V call is TRBV12-3 or TRBV12-4, the J call TRBJ2-5; the D gene could be TRBD1 or TRBD2 (5 bases each). The CDR3 runs 18 residues. Trimming shortened V by 6 bases and J by 4 bases, and 27 bases separated the two germline ends. CDR3 amino acids: CASSNTPGSTERGETQYF. As DNA, the CDR3 is TGTGCCAGCAGCAACACCCCGGGTTCGACCGAGAGGGGAGAGACCCAGTACTTC.

The chain couples TRBV6-2 or TRBV6-3 to TRBJ2-1; unclear D gene. CDR3 size: 16 residues. Germline V CDR1 and CDR2: MNHEY, SVGEGT. The ends were cut back, 6 bases at V and 0 bases at J, with 15 bases in the middle. The CDR3 DNA reads as TGTGCCAGCAGACTGGGCAGTCCGAGCTCCTACAATGAGCAGTTCTTC. Amino acid sequence: CASRLGSPSSYNEQFF.

The CDR3 spells CATGTAGATTYEQYF. The CDR3 DNA sequence: TGTGCCACCGGTACAGCTGGCGCGACGACCTACGAGCAGTACTTC. This rearrangement joins TRBV15 to TRBJ2-7; D unresolved. There are 15 residues in the CDR3. Germline values: CDR1 LNHNV, CDR2 YYDKDF (reference sequence). Trimming left V 8 bases short and J 2 bases short, with 19 bases between.

The chain recombines TRBV20-1 with TRBJ2-7, with 10 bases lining up with TRBD1. Per germline, CDR1 DFQATT and CDR2 SNEGSKA (reference sequence). The V gene end was trimmed by 5 bases and the J gene end by 6 bases; junction bases not matched to a gene: 10. This CDR3 has 14 amino acids. CDR3 nucleotides: TGCAGTGCTTGCTCCCGGGACAGGGGACCCGAGCAGTACTTC. It yields the protein CSACSRDRGPEQYF.

This clonotype was found once. The junction does not match germline at one end; this may be a read error. The J gene is TRBJ2-1, the V gene TRBV6-4; TRBD1 matches 7 bases. CDR1 and CDR2 from the germline V gene are MRHNA and SNTAGT. The CDR3 loop spans 20 amino acids. In DNA form, the CDR3 reads TGTGCCAGCAGTACCGTAACAGGGGAAACAGGGCAAAGCTCCTACAATGAGCAGCTCTTC. Encoded protein: CASSTVTGETGQSSYNEQLF.

This clonotype was detected only once. The chain recombines TRBV7-2 with TRBJ1-6; tentatively, D is TRBD1 (5 bases). Germline V gene data show CDR1 as SGHTA and CDR2 as FQGNSA. The ends were cut back, 5 bases at V and 15 bases at J, with 20 bases in the middle. The CDR3 runs 14 residues. CDR3 sequence: CASSAQDYYSLLHF. CDR3 in DNA: TGTGCCAGCAGCGCACAGGACTACTATTCCCTCCTCCACTTT.

The J gene is TRBJ1-5, the V gene TRBV4-3; D ambiguous. V was cut by 4 bases and J by 3 bases, with 10 bases left in between. The CDR3 runs to 14 residues. Per the germline V gene, CDR1 is LGHNA and CDR2 is YSLEER. CDR3 nucleotide sequence: TGCGCCAGCAGCCCAGCTCGCGCCAATCAGCCCCAGCATTTT. It is translated as CASSPARANQPQHF.

This chain connects TRBV19 to TRBJ2-4, with 7 positions matching TRBD2. CDR1 and CDR2 from the germline V gene are LNHDA and SQIVND (reference sequence). This CDR3 has 14 amino acids. The J segment lost 3 bases and the V segment lost 5 bases, leaving 4 bases of the junction unmatched. CDR3 bases: TGTGCCAGTAGTTGGGGGGGAGACAAAAACATTCAGTACTTC. Its protein is CASSWGGDKNIQYF.

The V gene is TRBV5-5, the J gene TRBJ1-1; the D gene is possibly TRBD1 (5 bases). The CDR3 totals 14 residues. Germline V gene data show CDR1 as SGHKS and CDR2 as YYEKEE (reference sequence). Trimming took 7 bases from V and 4 from J, leaving 17 bases between them. In DNA form, the CDR3 reads TGTGCCAGCCGGTTACAGGCGGTCGGCACTGAAGCTTTCTTT. Translated, it gives CASRLQAVGTEAFF.

As concerns this clonotype: Because it lacks the conserved phenylalanine or tryptophan at the end, this CDR3 is likely a read error. The V gene is TRBV29-1, the J gene TRBJ1-3, with a possible D match to TRBD1 (5 bases). The V gene lost 7 bases and the J gene lost 1 base, with 11 bases spanning the gap. The CDR3 totals 13 residues. CDR1 is SQVTM and CDR2 is ANQGSEA in the germline V gene. CDR3 bases: TGCAGCGCTCAGGGCTTTTCTGGAAACACCATATATCTT. It codes for CSAQGFSGNTIYL.